Described below is a single T cell receptor beta chain sequence and its context. Its target is not known. This sample is part of a study of OX40 agonist ivuxolimab in advanced cancers. Notes on the study in general: Compared with CD4+, CD8+ T cells on average had more expanded clones.

Data came from immunoSEQ multiplex PCR; TCRdb stores just in-frame clones and leaves some out. The sample yields approximately 76,000 clones, about 86% seen once. CDR1 and CDR2 from the germline V gene are MNHNS and SASEGT. The CDR3 runs 14 residues. Trimming removed 6 bases at V and 4 bases at J, with 12 bases between. The genes are TRBV6-1 and TRBJ1-4; perhaps TRBD1 as D (6 bases). This TCR was sampled from an adult with an advanced solid tumor such as melanoma, head and neck, liver or kidney cancer. The sample consisted of CD4+ or CD8+ T cells sorted from blood, taken in a trial of the OX40 agonist ivuxolimab. The CDR3 sequence is CASSLDRVNEKLFF. The CDR3 nucleotides are TGTGCCAGCAGCCTGGACAGAGTTAATGAAAAACTGTTTTTT.